Reported below is one TCR beta chain. An end of the junction differs from the germline gene, which may be a read error. The data were taken from a study of blood T cells in healthy people across ages. A second roughly 6 to 11 cycle PCR used barcoded and J-beta primers. MiXCR was run by TCRdb on the 5' RACE reads, yielding one entry per CDR3 protein. The data show roughly 1.6 million distinct CDR3 sequences, about 35% seen once. The CDR3 spans 17 residues. From germline, CDR1 is SGHTA and CDR2 FQGTGA. This TCR was recovered from a woman between 25 and 40 years old in good health. V gene TRBV7-3 combines with J gene TRBJ2-2; 12 bases are shared with TRBD2. Material for sequencing was blood. The CDR3 bases are TGTGCCAGCAGCTTAAGACTAGCGGGAGTCGACACCGGGGAACTGTTTTTT. Translated: CASSLRLAGVDTGELFF.